These T cell receptor beta chains were read from a single sample in a study of T-cell memory formation after mild COVID-19. From the 5' RACE reads, TCRdb called clonotypes with MiXCR, one entry per CDR3 protein. The sample shows more than 100,000 distinct CDR3 sequences, about 17% of them seen only once. Sample: PBMCs or a T cell subset sorted from them (not recorded which). The source of these receptors is a man aged 18 to 29 who had mild COVID-19 (a few samples of this study predate the infection). Cell type and time point are not known. Each CDR3 is given with its conserved first and last residue. Fields, in order: J gene, clone size, D gene, V gene, CDR3 protein, CDR3 DNA. The D gene is left open where the match is weak. The size field is filled for only some rows; it gives once, few, many or a size class.

j_call: TRBJ1-1; clone_size: few; d_call: .; v_call: TRBV2; cdr3_aa: CASRGRLTEAFF; cdr3_nt: TGTGCCAGCAGAGGACGGCTCACTGAAGCTTTCTTT
j_call: TRBJ2-3; clone_size: many; d_call: .; v_call: TRBV9; cdr3_aa: CASSPTASTDTQYF; cdr3_nt: TGTGCCAGCAGCCCGACAGCTAGCACAGATACGCAGTATTTT
j_call: TRBJ2-1; clone_size: .; d_call: .; v_call: TRBV14; cdr3_aa: CASSQRSKGGSSYNEQFF; cdr3_nt: TGTGCCAGCAGCCAACGGTCTAAGGGGGGTAGCTCCTACAATGAGCAGTTCTTC
j_call: TRBJ1-1; clone_size: .; d_call: .; v_call: TRBV12-3/TRBV12-4; cdr3_aa: CASSRPWQTAFF; cdr3_nt: TGTGCCAGCAGTCGCCCTTGGCAGACCGCTTTCTTT
j_call: TRBJ2-3; clone_size: .; d_call: TRBD1; v_call: TRBV7-2; cdr3_aa: CASSPHRDRGRDTQYF; cdr3_nt: TGTGCCAGCAGCCCCCACCGGGACAGGGGGCGAGATACGCAGTATTTT
j_call: TRBJ1-1; clone_size: few; d_call: .; v_call: TRBV18; cdr3_aa: CASSPSRALSTEAFF; cdr3_nt: TGTGCCAGCTCACCCAGCAGGGCCCTGAGCACTGAAGCTTTCTTT
j_call: TRBJ1-1; clone_size: .; d_call: .; v_call: TRBV6-1; cdr3_aa: CASSDHGLSLGAFF; cdr3_nt: TGTGCCAGCAGTGATCACGGACTCAGCCTTGGAGCTTTCTTT
j_call: TRBJ2-3; clone_size: .; d_call: .; v_call: TRBV6-5; cdr3_aa: CASRKTTDTQYF; cdr3_nt: TGTGCCAGCAGGAAGACAACAGATACGCAGTATTTT
j_call: TRBJ2-3; clone_size: .; d_call: .; v_call: TRBV6-4; cdr3_aa: CASSEGYTQYF; cdr3_nt: TGTGCCAGCAGTGAAGGGTATACGCAGTATTTT
j_call: TRBJ1-5; clone_size: .; d_call: .; v_call: TRBV4-2; cdr3_aa: CASSPRTSAQPQHF; cdr3_nt: TGTGCCAGCAGCCCACGGACTTCGGCCCAGCCCCAGCATTTT
j_call: TRBJ2-1; clone_size: few; d_call: TRBD1; v_call: TRBV5-1; cdr3_aa: CASSLVGTGDYNEQFF; cdr3_nt: TGCGCCAGCAGCTTGGTTGGGACAGGGGATTACAATGAGCAGTTCTTC
j_call: TRBJ1-1; clone_size: .; d_call: TRBD1; v_call: TRBV18; cdr3_aa: CASSRSPGQGALNTEAFF; cdr3_nt: TGTGCCAGCTCGCGCAGCCCGGGACAGGGGGCTCTGAACACTGAAGCTTTCTTT
j_call: TRBJ2-2; clone_size: many; d_call: .; v_call: TRBV4-3; cdr3_aa: CASSQASANTGELFF; cdr3_nt: TGCGCCAGCAGCCAAGCCAGCGCTAACACCGGGGAGCTGTTTTTT
j_call: TRBJ2-5; clone_size: .; d_call: TRBD2; v_call: TRBV5-1; cdr3_aa: CASSLGAGGEETQYF; cdr3_nt: TGCGCCAGCAGCTTGGGAGCGGGGGGTGAAGAGACCCAGTACTTC
j_call: TRBJ2-5; clone_size: .; d_call: TRBD1; v_call: TRBV6-2/TRBV6-3; cdr3_aa: CASSYTNAGTGSLGWETQYF; cdr3_nt: TGTGCCAGCAGTTACACGAACGCCGGGACAGGTAGCTTAGGCTGGGAGACCCAGTACTTC
j_call: TRBJ2-2; clone_size: few; d_call: .; v_call: TRBV7-3; cdr3_aa: CASSLRGFEGSGELFF; cdr3_nt: TGTGCCAGCAGCTTAAGGGGGTTCGAAGGGTCCGGGGAGCTGTTTTTT
j_call: TRBJ2-3; clone_size: few; d_call: .; v_call: TRBV4-3; cdr3_aa: CASSQAAASPDTQYF; cdr3_nt: TGCGCCAGCAGCCAAGCAGCTGCTTCCCCAGATACGCAGTATTTT
j_call: TRBJ1-5; clone_size: few; d_call: .; v_call: TRBV7-2; cdr3_aa: CASSPDRYQPQHF; cdr3_nt: TGTGCCAGCAGTCCCGACAGATATCAGCCCCAGCATTTT
j_call: TRBJ2-5; clone_size: .; d_call: TRBD2; v_call: TRBV3-1; cdr3_aa: CASSQGLAGGYQETQYF; cdr3_nt: TGTGCCAGCAGCCAAGGACTAGCGGGGGGGTACCAAGAGACCCAGTACTTC
j_call: TRBJ2-2; clone_size: .; d_call: .; v_call: TRBV2; cdr3_aa: CASSGQGTNTGELFF; cdr3_nt: TGTGCCAGCAGTGGGCAGGGGACGAACACCGGGGAGCTGTTTTTT
j_call: TRBJ2-5; clone_size: .; d_call: .; v_call: TRBV7-2; cdr3_aa: CASSRTRNQETQYF; cdr3_nt: TGTGCCAGCAGCCGAACTAGGAATCAAGAGACCCAGTACTTC
j_call: TRBJ1-3; clone_size: few; d_call: .; v_call: TRBV7-2; cdr3_aa: CASSTGQISGNTIYF; cdr3_nt: TGTGCCAGCAGCACCGGACAGATCTCTGGAAACACCATATATTTT
j_call: TRBJ1-2; clone_size: few; d_call: .; v_call: TRBV12-3/TRBV12-4; cdr3_aa: CASSLMRGADYGYTF; cdr3_nt: TGTGCCAGCAGTTTAATGCGGGGGGCGGACTATGGCTACACCTTC
j_call: TRBJ1-6; clone_size: .; d_call: TRBD1; v_call: TRBV5-1; cdr3_aa: CASSWAGGGYNSPLHF; cdr3_nt: TGCGCCAGCAGCTGGGCAGGGGGCGGCTATAATTCACCCCTCCACTTT
j_call: TRBJ1-1; clone_size: few; d_call: .; v_call: TRBV20-1; cdr3_aa: CSAWNAGFPEAFF; cdr3_nt: TGCAGTGCCTGGAACGCTGGGTTCCCTGAAGCTTTCTTT
j_call: TRBJ2-1; clone_size: .; d_call: .; v_call: TRBV12-3/TRBV12-4; cdr3_aa: CASSRSRRGYNEQFF; cdr3_nt: TGTGCCAGCAGCCGAAGTCGTCGAGGGTACAATGAGCAGTTCTTC
j_call: TRBJ2-3; clone_size: few; d_call: .; v_call: TRBV20-1; cdr3_aa: CSVLSGAPDTQYF; cdr3_nt: TGCAGTGTCCTCTCGGGGGCCCCAGATACGCAGTATTTT
j_call: TRBJ2-2; clone_size: few; d_call: .; v_call: TRBV7-3; cdr3_aa: CASSLTGSGAVTGELFF; cdr3_nt: TGTGCCAGCAGCTTAACGGGAAGTGGGGCGGTCACCGGGGAGCTGTTTTTT
j_call: TRBJ2-4; clone_size: .; d_call: .; v_call: TRBV6-4; cdr3_aa: CASSDSEGNIQYF; cdr3_nt: TGTGCCAGCAGTGACTCCGAGGGAAACATTCAGTACTTC
j_call: TRBJ2-6; clone_size: few; d_call: .; v_call: TRBV7-9; cdr3_aa: CASSFPAGSSGANVLTF; cdr3_nt: TGTGCCAGCAGCTTCCCAGCTGGTAGCTCTGGGGCCAACGTCCTGACTTTC
j_call: TRBJ1-5; clone_size: few; d_call: TRBD1; v_call: TRBV12-5; cdr3_aa: CASKDRGNQPQHF; cdr3_nt: TGTGCTAGCAAGGACAGGGGCAATCAGCCCCAGCATTTT
j_call: TRBJ2-6; clone_size: .; d_call: .; v_call: TRBV12-3/TRBV12-4; cdr3_aa: CATTIRGAGANVLTF; cdr3_nt: TGTGCCACCACAATCAGGGGAGCCGGGGCCAACGTCCTGACTTTC
j_call: TRBJ2-3; clone_size: medium-sized; d_call: .; v_call: TRBV7-3; cdr3_aa: CASSLYGTDTQYF; cdr3_nt: TGTGCCAGCAGCCTCTATGGCACAGATACGCAGTATTTT
j_call: TRBJ1-1; clone_size: .; d_call: .; v_call: TRBV4-1; cdr3_aa: CASSQAGRGGNTEAFF; cdr3_nt: TGCGCCAGCAGCCAAGCGGGTAGAGGGGGGAACACTGAAGCTTTCTTT
j_call: TRBJ2-3; clone_size: few; d_call: TRBD2; v_call: TRBV18; cdr3_aa: CASSPRAGGSTDTQYF; cdr3_nt: TGTGCCAGCTCACCACGAGCGGGGGGGAGCACAGATACGCAGTATTTT
j_call: TRBJ1-1; clone_size: .; d_call: TRBD1; v_call: TRBV29-1; cdr3_aa: CSVGGAWTGDFNTEAFF; cdr3_nt: TGCAGCGTTGGGGGAGCGTGGACAGGGGATTTTAACACTGAAGCTTTCTTT
j_call: TRBJ1-5; clone_size: few; d_call: TRBD1; v_call: TRBV24-1; cdr3_aa: CATSTSGQGGHQPQHF; cdr3_nt: TGTGCCACCAGTACCTCGGGACAGGGAGGGCATCAGCCCCAGCATTTT